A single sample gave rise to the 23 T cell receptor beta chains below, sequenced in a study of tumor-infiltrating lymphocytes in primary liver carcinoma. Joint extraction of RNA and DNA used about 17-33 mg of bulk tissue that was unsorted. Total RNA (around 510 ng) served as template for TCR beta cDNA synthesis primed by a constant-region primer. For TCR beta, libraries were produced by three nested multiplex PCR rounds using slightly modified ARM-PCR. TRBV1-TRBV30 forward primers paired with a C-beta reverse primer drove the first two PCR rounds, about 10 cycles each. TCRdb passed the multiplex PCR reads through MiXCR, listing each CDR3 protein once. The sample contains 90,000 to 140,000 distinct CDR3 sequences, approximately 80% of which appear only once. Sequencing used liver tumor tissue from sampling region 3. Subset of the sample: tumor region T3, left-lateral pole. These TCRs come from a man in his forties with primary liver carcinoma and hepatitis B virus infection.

This chain's CDR3 is CANSLSYEQYF. In DNA form, the CDR3 reads TGTGCAAACAGTTTATCCTACGAGCAGTACTTC. The chain links TRBV11-2 to TRBJ2-7; D is undetermined. The V gene's germline CDR1 is SGHAT and CDR2 FQNNGV. CDR3 length equals 11 residues.

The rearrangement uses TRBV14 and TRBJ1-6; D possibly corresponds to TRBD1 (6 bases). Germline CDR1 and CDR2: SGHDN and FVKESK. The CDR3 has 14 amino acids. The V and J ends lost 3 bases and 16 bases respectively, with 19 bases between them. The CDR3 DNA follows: TGTGCCAGCAGCCACTCAGGGGAAAATTCAGTTCTCCACTTT. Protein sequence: CASSHSGENSVLHF.

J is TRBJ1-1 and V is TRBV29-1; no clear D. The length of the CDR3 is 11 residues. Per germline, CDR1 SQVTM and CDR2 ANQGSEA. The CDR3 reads CNGGRNTEAFF. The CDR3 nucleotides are TGCAACGGTGGACGTAACACTGAAGCTTTCTTT.

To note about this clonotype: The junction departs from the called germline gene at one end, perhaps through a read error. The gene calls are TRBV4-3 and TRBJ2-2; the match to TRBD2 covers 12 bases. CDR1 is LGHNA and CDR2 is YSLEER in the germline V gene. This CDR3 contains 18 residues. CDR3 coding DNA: TGTGCCAGCAGCCAAGGTAGCCCGGGACTAGCGGGCCTGGGGGAGCTGTTTTTT. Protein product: CASSQGSPGLAGLGELFF.

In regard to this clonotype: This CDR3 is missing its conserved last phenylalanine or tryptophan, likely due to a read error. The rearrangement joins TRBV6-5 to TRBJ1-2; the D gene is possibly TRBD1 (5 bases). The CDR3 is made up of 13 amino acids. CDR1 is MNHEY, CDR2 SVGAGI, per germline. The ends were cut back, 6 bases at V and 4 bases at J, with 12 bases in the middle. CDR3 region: CASSTGFGYGYTS. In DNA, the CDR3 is TGTGCCAGCAGCACAGGATTTGGCTATGGCTACACCTCC.

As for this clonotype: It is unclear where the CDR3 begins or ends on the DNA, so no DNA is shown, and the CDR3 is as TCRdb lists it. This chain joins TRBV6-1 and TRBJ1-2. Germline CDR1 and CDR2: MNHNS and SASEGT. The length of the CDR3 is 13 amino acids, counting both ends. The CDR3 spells CASSRTTPYGCTF.

For the CDR3, the DNA is TGTGCCAGCAGCTTAGTTCAGAAACTAGCGGGAGACAATGAGCAGTTCTTC. Translated, it gives CASSLVQKLAGDNEQFF. The chain combines TRBV11-2 with TRBJ2-1; TRBD2 matches at 11 bases. Trimming took 1 base from V and 5 from J; bases not matched to a gene: 7. Per germline, CDR1 SGHAT and CDR2 FQNNGV. The CDR3 extends over 17 amino acids. The entire variable domain, with the rest obtained from reference TRBV11-2 and TRBJ2-1, is as follows: EAGVAQSPRYKIIEKRQSVAFWCNPISGHATLYWYQQILGQGPKLLIQFQNNGVVDDSQLPKDRFSAERLKGVDSTLKIQPAKLEDSAVYLCASSLVQKLAGDNEQFFGPGTRLTVL.

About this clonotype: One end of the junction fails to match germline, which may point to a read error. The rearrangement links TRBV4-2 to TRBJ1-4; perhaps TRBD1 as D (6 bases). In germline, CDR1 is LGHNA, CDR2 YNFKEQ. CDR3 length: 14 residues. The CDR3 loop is CVSSRGQWGEKLLF. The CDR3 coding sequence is TGCGTCAGCAGCCGCGGACAGTGGGGAGAAAAACTGTTATTT.

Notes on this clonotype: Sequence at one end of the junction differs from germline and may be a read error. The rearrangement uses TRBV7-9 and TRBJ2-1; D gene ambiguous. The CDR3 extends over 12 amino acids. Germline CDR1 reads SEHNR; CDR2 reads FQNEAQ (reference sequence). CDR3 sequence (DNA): TGTACCAGCAGCTTTGAGATCAATGAGCAGTTCTTC. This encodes CTSSFEINEQFF.

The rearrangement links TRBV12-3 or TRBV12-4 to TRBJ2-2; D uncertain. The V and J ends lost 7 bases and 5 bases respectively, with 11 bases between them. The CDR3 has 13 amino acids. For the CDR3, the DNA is TGTGCCAGCAATCAGGATAGGACCGGGGAGCTGTTTTTT. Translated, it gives CASNQDRTGELFF.

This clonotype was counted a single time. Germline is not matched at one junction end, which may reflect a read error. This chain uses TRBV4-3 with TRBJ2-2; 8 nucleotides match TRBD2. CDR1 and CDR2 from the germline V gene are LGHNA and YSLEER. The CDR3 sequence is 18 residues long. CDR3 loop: CASSQTTSGHTDTGKLFF. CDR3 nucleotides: TGTGCCAGCAGCCAAACCACTAGCGGACATACGGACACCGGGAAGCTGTTTTTT.

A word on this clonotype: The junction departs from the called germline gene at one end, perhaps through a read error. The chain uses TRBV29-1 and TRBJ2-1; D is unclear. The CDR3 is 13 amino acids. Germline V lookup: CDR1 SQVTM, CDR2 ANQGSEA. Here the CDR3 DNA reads TGCAGCGTGTGGGGATTAGCTTACAATGTGCAGTTCTTC. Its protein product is CSVWGLAYNVQFF.

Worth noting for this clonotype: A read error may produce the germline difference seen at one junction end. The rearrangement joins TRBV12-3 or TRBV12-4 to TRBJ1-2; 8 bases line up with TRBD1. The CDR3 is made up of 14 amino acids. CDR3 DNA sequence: TGTGCCAGCACCCCGGGACAGGAGAACTGTGGCTATACCTTC. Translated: CASTPGQENCGYTF.

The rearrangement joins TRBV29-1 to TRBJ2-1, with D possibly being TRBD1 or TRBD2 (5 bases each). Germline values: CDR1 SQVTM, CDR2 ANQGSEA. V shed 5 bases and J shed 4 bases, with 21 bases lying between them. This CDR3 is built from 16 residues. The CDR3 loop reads CSVLGQPQEAYNEQFF. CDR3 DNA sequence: TGCAGCGTTTTAGGACAACCCCAGGAGGCTTACAATGAGCAGTTCTTC.

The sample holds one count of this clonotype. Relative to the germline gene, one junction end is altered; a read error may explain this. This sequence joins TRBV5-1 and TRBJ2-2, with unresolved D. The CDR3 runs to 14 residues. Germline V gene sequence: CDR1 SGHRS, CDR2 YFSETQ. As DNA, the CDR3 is TGCGCCAGCATAACGACACCGAACATCGGGGAGCTGTTTTTT. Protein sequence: CASITTPNIGELFF.

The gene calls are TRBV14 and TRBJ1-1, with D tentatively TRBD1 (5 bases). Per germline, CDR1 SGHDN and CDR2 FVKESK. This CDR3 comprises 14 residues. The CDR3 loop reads CPNTQDQGPYPAFF. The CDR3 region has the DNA TGTCCCAACACCCAAGATCAGGGCCCTTACCCAGCTTTCTTT. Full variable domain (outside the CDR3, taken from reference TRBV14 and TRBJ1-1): EAGVTQFPSHSVIEKGQTVTLRCDPISGHDNLYWYRRVMGKEIKFLLHFVKESKQDESGMPNNRFLAERTGGTYSTLKVQPAELEDSGVYFCPNTQDQGPYPAFFGQGTRLTVV.

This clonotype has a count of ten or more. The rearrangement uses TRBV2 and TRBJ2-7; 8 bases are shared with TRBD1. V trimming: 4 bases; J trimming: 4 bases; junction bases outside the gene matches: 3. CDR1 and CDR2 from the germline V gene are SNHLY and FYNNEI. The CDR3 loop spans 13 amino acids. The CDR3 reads CASSGDRLYEQYF. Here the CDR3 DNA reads TGTGCCAGCAGTGGGGACAGGTTGTACGAGCAGTACTTC. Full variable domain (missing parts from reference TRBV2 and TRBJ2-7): EPEVTQTPSHQVTQMGQEVILRCVPISNHLYFYWYRQILGQKVEFLVSFYNNEISEKSEIFDDQFSVERPDGSNFTLKIRSTKLEDSAMYFCASSGDRLYEQYFGPGTRLTVT.

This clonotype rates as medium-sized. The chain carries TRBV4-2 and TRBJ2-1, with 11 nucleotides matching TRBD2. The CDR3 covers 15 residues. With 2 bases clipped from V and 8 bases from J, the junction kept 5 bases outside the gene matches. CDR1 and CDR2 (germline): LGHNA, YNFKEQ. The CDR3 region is CASSQSSGGIDEQFF. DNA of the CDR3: TGTGCCAGCAGCCAATCTAGCGGGGGGATCGATGAGCAGTTCTTC.

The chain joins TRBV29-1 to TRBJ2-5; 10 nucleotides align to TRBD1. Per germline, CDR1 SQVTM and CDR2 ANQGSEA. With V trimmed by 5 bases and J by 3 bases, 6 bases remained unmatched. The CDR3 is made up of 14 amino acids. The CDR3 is CSVTYGTGEETQYF. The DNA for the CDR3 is TGCAGCGTTACTTACGGGACAGGGGAAGAGACCCAGTACTTC.

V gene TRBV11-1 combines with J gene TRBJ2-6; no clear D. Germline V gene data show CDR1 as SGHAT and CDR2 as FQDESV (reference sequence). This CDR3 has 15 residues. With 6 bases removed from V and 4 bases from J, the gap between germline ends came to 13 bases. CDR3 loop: CASRLCRAGANVLTF. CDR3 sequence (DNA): TGTGCCAGCAGGTTGTGCCGAGCCGGGGCCAACGTCCTGACTTTC.

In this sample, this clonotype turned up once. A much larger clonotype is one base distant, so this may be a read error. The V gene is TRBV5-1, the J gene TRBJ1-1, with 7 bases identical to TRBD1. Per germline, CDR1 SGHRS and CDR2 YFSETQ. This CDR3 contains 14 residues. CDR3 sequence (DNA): TGCGCCAGCAGCTTGGGGGACAGAGACCTTGAAGCTCTCTTT. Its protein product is CASSLGDRDLEALF. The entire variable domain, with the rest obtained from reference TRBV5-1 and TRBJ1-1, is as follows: KAGVTQTPRYLIKTRGQQVTLSCSPISGHRSVSWYQQTPGQGLQFLFEYFSETQRNKGNFPGRFSGRQFSNSRSEMNVSTLELGDSALYLCASSLGDRDLEALFGQGTRLTVV.

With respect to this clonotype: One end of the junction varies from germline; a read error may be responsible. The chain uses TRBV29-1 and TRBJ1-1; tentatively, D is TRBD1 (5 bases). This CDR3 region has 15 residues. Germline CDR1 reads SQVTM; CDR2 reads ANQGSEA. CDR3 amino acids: CSVLSGWGMNTEVFF. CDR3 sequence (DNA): TGCAGCGTTCTTTCGGGGTGGGGGATGAACACTGAAGTTTTCTTT.

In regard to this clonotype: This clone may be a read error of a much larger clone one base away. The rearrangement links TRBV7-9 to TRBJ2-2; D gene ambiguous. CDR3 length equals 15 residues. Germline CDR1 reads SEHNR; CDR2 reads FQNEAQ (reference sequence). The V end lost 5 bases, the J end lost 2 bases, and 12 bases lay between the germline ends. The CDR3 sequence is CASSPRNSNTGELFF. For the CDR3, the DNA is TGTGCCAGCAGCCCTAGGAACAGCAACACCGGGGAGCTGTTTTTT.